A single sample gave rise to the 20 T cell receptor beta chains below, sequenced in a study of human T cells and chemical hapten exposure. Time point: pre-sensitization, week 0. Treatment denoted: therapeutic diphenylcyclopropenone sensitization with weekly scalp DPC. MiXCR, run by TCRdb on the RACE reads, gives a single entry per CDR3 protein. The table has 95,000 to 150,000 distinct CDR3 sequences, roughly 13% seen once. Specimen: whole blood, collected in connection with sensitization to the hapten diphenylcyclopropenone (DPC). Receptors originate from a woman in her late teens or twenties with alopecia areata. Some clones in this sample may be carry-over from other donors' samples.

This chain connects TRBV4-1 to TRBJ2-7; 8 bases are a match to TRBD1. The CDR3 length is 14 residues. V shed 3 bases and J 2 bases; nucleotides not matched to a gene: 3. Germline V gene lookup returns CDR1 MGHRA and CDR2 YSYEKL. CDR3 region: CASSHRTGPYEQYF. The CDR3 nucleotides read TGCGCCAGCAGCCACCGGACAGGGCCCTACGAGCAGTACTTC.

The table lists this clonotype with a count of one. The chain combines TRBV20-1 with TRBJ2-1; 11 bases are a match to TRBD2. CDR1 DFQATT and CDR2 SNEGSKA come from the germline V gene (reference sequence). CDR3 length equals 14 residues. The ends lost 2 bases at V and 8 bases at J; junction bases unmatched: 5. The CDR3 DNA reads TGCAGTGCTAGAAAGGGGACTAGCGGCGATGAGCAGTTCTTC. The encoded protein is CSARKGTSGDEQFF.

The CDR3 spells CASSLVGGHGSYEQYF. Written as DNA, the CDR3 is TGTGCCAGCAGCTTGGTGGGGGGGCACGGATCCTACGAGCAGTACTTC. The chain uses TRBV5-4 and TRBJ2-7, with a possible D match to TRBD2 (7 bases). The CDR3 has 16 residues. From germline, CDR1 is SGHNT and CDR2 YYREEE (reference sequence). Trimming took 0 bases from V and 1 from J, leaving 14 bases between them.

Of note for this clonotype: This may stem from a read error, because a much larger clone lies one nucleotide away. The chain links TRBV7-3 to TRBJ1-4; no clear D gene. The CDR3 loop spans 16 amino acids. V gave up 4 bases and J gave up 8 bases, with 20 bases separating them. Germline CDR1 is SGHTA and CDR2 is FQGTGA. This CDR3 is CASSSNPERSGEKLFF. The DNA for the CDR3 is TGTGCCAGCAGCTCCAACCCGGAACGTTCTGGGGAAAAACTGTTTTTT.

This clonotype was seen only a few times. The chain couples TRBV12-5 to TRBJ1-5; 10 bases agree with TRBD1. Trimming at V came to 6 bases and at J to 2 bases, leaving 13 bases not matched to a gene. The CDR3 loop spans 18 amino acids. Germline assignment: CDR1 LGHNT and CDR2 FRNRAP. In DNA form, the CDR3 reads TGTGCTAGTGGCTGGGGGACAGGGGCATATATAGGCAATCAGCCCCAGCATTTT. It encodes CASGWGTGAYIGNQPQHF.

This chain's CDR3 is CSAPITRGGGYTF. The CDR3 DNA reads as TGCAGTGCTCCGATCACCCGGGGTGGGGGCTACACCTTC. The genes are TRBV20-1 and TRBJ1-2, with D unresolved. Per the germline V gene, CDR1 is DFQATT and CDR2 is SNEGSKA (reference sequence). The CDR3 totals 13 residues. Trimming pared 5 bases from V and 8 bases from J, leaving 18 bases between.

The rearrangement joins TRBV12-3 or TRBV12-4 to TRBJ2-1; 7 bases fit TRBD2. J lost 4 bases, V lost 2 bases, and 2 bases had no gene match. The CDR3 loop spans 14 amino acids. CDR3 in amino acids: CASSLSGMYNEQFF. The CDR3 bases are TGTGCCAGCAGTTTAAGCGGGATGTACAATGAGCAGTTCTTC.

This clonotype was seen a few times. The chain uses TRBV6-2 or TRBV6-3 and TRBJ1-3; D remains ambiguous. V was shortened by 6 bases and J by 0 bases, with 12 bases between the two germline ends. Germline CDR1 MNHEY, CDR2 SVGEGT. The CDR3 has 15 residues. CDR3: CASRTGRPSGNTIYF. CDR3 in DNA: TGTGCCAGCAGAACTGGACGTCCCTCTGGAAACACCATATATTTT.

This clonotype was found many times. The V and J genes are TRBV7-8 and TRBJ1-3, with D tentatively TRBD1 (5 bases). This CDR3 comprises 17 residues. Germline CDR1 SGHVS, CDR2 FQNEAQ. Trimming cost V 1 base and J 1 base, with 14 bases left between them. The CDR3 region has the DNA TGTGCCAGCAGCTTAGACCCGGGACGGACGTCTGGAAACACCATATATTTT. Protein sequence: CASSLDPGRTSGNTIYF. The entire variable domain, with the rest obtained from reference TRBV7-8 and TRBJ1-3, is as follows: GAGVSQSPRYKVAKRGQDVALRCDPISGHVSLFWYQQALGQGPEFLTYFQNEAQLDKSGLPSDRFFAERPEGSVSTLKIQRTQQEDSAVYLCASSLDPGRTSGNTIYFGEGSWLTVV.

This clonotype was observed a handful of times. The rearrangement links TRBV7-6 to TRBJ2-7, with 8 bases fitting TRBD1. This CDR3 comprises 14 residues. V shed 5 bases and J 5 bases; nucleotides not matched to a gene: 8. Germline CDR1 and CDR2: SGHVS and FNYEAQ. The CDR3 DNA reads TGTGCCAGCAGCCACAGAGCAGGGGGCGACGAGCAGTACTTC. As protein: CASSHRAGGDEQYF.

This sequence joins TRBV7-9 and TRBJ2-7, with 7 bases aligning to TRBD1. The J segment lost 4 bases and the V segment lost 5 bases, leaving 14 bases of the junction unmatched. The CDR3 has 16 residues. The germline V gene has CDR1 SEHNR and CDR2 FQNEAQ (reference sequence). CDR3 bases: TGTGCCAGCAGCGAGACCCGGACAGGACCCCAATACGAGCAGTACTTC. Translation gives CASSETRTGPQYEQYF.

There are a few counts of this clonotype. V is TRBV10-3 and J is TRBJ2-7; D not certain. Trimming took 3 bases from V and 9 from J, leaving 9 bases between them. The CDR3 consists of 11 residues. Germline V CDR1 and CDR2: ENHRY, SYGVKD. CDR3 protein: CAISDTGGQYF. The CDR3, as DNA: TGTGCCATCAGTGATACTGGTGGGCAGTACTTC.

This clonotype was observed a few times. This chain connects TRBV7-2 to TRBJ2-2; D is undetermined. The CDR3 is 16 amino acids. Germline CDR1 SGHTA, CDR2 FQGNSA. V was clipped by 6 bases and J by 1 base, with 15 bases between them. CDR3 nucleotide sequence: TGTGCCAGCAGTTTCGTAGGTCGCCTGAACACCGGGGAGCTGTTTTTT. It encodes CASSFVGRLNTGELFF.

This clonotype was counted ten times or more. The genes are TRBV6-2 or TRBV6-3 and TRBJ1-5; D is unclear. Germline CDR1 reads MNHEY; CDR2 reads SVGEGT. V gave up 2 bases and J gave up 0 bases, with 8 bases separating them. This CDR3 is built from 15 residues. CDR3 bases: TGTGCCAGCAGTTACCGAACGGATAGCAATCAGCCCCAGCATTTT. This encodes CASSYRTDSNQPQHF.

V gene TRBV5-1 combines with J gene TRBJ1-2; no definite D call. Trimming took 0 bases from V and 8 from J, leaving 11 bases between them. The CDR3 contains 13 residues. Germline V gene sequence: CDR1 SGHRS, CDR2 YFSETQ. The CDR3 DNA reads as TGCGCCAGCAGCTTGGGACAACTTAGCGGCTACACCTTC. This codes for CASSLGQLSGYTF.

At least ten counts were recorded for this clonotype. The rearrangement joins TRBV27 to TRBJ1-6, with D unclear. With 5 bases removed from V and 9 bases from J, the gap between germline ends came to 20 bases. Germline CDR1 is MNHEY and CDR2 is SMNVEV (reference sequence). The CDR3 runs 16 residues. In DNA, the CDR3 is TGTGCCAGCAGTGTCCTGAGGCAGCCTCCTGGTTCACCCCTCCACTTT. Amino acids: CASSVLRQPPGSPLHF.

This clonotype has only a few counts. The CDR3 nucleotides read TGTGCCAGCAGGGGGACTAGCGACAATGAGCAGTTCTTC. Its protein is CASRGTSDNEQFF. The chain recombines TRBV6-2 or TRBV6-3 with TRBJ2-1, with TRBD2 identical over 10 bases. The germline gives CDR1 MNHEY, CDR2 SVGEGT. The CDR3 covers 13 residues. The V segment lost 6 bases and the J segment 5 bases; nucleotides outside the gene matches: 1.

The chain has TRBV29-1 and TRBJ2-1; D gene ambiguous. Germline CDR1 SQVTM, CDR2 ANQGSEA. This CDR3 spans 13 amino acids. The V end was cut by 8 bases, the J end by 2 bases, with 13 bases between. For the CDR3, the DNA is TGCAGCCATAGGCCTTATCCCTACAATGAGCAGTTCTTC. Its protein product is CSHRPYPYNEQFF.

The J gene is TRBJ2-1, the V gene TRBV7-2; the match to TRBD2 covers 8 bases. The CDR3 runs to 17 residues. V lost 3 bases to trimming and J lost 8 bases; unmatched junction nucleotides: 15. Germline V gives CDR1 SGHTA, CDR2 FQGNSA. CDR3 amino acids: CASSFNRRTSIKDEQFF. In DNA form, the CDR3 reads TGTGCCAGCAGCTTTAATCGTCGGACTAGCATTAAGGATGAGCAGTTCTTC. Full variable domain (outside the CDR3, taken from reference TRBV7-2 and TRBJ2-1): GAGVSQSPSNKVTEKGKDVELRCDPISGHTALYWYRQSLGQGLEFLIYFQGNSAPDKSGLPSDRFSAERTGGSVSTLTIQRTQQEDSAVYLCASSFNRRTSIKDEQFFGPGTRLTVL.

CDR3 amino acids: CSARDGGRGRNTIYF. CDR3 DNA: TGCAGTGCTAGAGATGGGGGGCGAGGGAGAAACACCATATATTTT. V and J are TRBV20-1 and TRBJ1-3, with a weak D call TRBD1 (6 bases). CDR3 size: 15 residues. CDR1 and CDR2 (germline): DFQATT, SNEGSKA (reference sequence). Between the trimmed V and J ends, which lost 0 bases and 5 bases, there was a span of 14 bases.